Following are 32 T cell receptor beta chains from one sample sequenced in a study of blood T cell repertoires in COVID-19. Measured with immunoSEQ multiplex PCR; TCRdb has only the in-frame clones, and not every one. The sample contains about 65,000 clones, nearly 85% of which appear only once. Sequencing was carried out using peripheral blood. The receptors were sampled from a human donor in a cohort sampled during active COVID-19.

This chain links TRBV20-1 with TRBJ2-3, with D perhaps matching TRBD2 (6 bases). Per germline, CDR1 DFQATT and CDR2 SNEGSKA (reference sequence). V was cut by 3 bases and J by 6 bases, with 13 bases left in between. The CDR3 length is 13 residues. The CDR3 loop is CSASSSLADTQYF. DNA for the CDR3: TGCAGTGCTAGTTCGTCCCTAGCGGATACGCAGTATTTT.

The rearrangement uses TRBV6-5 and TRBJ2-7; 9 bases are a match to TRBD1. The CDR3 has 15 residues. The germline V gene has CDR1 MNHEY and CDR2 SVGAGI. J gave up 4 bases and V 7 bases, and 11 bases lay outside the gene matches. CDR3 in amino acids: CASNKGQGGSYEQYF. The CDR3 nucleotides read TGTGCCAGCAATAAGGGACAGGGAGGGTCTTACGAGCAGTACTTC.

The chain uses TRBV4-3 and TRBJ2-2; weak D call: TRBD1 (6 bases). The CDR3 loop spans 18 amino acids. V was pared by 4 bases and J by 1 base, with 19 bases between. CDR1 and CDR2 (germline): LGHNA, YSLEER. CDR3 residues: CASSLQGGGGRNTGELFF. The CDR3 DNA is TGCGCCAGCAGCCTCCAAGGGGGTGGGGGTCGGAACACCGGGGAGCTGTTTTTT.

J is TRBJ1-2 and V is TRBV18; 12 bases fit TRBD1. V gave up 5 bases and J gave up 7 bases; unmatched junction bases: 11. The germline V gene encodes CDR1 KGHSH and CDR2 LQKENI. The CDR3 is made up of 16 amino acids. In DNA, the CDR3 is TGTGCCAGCTCAACCGGGACAGGGGGCAATCAGGGTGGCTACACCTTC. This translates into CASSTGTGGNQGGYTF.

The chain combines TRBV27 with TRBJ1-1; D remains unclear. Germline CDR1 reads MNHEY; CDR2 reads SMNVEV (reference sequence). The V and J ends lost 2 bases and 8 bases respectively, with 9 bases between them. The CDR3 consists of 12 residues. CDR3 coding DNA: TGTGCCAGCAGTTTAGGTGGAGGGGAAGCTTTCTTT. It yields the protein CASSLGGGEAFF.

This clone was detected only once. The chain joins TRBV15 to TRBJ2-1, with 12 bases that match TRBD2. The CDR3 is 16 amino acids. V was pared by 2 bases and J by 10 bases, with 9 bases of the junction left unmatched. Germline V gene sequence: CDR1 LNHNV, CDR2 YYDKDF (reference sequence). Here the CDR3 DNA reads TGTGCCACCAGCAGACCTAGCGGGGGGGCGGCGGTCGAGCAGTTCTTC. Translating gives CATSRPSGGAAVEQFF. The complete variable domain, with remaining parts taken from reference TRBV15 and TRBJ2-1, reads DAMVIQNPRYQVTQFGKPVTLSCSQTLNHNVMYWYQQKSSQAPKLLFHYYDKDFNNEADTPDNFQSRRPNTSFCFLDIRSPGLGDTAMYLCATSRPSGGAAVEQFFGPGTRLTVL.

J is TRBJ1-2 and V is TRBV18; D might be TRBD1 (6 bases). Per the germline V gene, CDR1 is KGHSH and CDR2 is LQKENI. V was clipped by 3 bases and J by 2 bases, with 7 bases between them. This CDR3 has 13 amino acids. The CDR3 nucleotides read TGTGCCAGCTCACCGGACAGAAACTATGGCTACACCTTC. It specifies CASSPDRNYGYTF.

The rearrangement links TRBV10-2 to TRBJ2-1; the D gene is possibly TRBD2 (5 bases). Trimming cost V 5 bases and J 0 bases, with 14 bases left between them. This CDR3 spans 16 amino acids. CDR1 is WSHSY and CDR2 is SAAADI in the germline V gene. CDR3 nucleotide sequence: TGCGCCAGCAGTCCCTACTCGGGGAGCTCCTACAATGAGCAGTTCTTC. Protein sequence: CASSPYSGSSYNEQFF.

The J gene is TRBJ1-1, the V gene TRBV30; D gene ambiguous. Germline V gives CDR1 GTSNPN, CDR2 SVGIG (reference sequence). The ends were cut back, 2 bases at V and 1 base at J, with 5 bases in the middle. The length of the CDR3 is 12 residues. The DNA for the CDR3 is TGTGCCTGGAGTCCTCCGAACACTGAAGCTTTCTTT. It yields the protein CAWSPPNTEAFF.

The V call is TRBV5-1, the J call TRBJ2-5, with D possibly being TRBD2 (5 bases). V was pared by 0 bases and J by 4 bases, with 13 bases between. CDR1 is SGHRS and CDR2 is YFSETQ in the germline V gene. The CDR3 has 15 amino acids. CDR3 bases: TGCGCCAGCAGCTTGGCCGCATCAGAGGGAGAGACCCAGTACTTC. Its translation is CASSLAASEGETQYF.

This clone was seen more than once but under ten times. V and J are TRBV5-1 and TRBJ1-1; perhaps TRBD1 as D (6 bases). The CDR3 contains 14 residues. CDR1 is SGHRS, CDR2 YFSETQ, per germline. V lost 5 bases, J lost 1 base, and 12 bases lay in between. DNA for the CDR3: TGCGCCAGCAGGTACCGGACAGCGAACACTGAAGCTTTCTTT. It translates to CASRYRTANTEAFF.

The chain carries TRBV6-5 and TRBJ1-2; 9 bases are shared with TRBD1. The V gene's germline CDR1 is MNHEY and CDR2 SVGAGI. The CDR3 covers 15 residues. J was trimmed by 5 bases and V by 4 bases; bases with no gene match: 8. The CDR3 DNA is TGTGCCAGCAGTTTCGCGGGACAGGGATTGTATGGCTACACCTTC. Its translation: CASSFAGQGLYGYTF.

J is TRBJ2-3 and V is TRBV10-3, with 10 positions matching TRBD1. The CDR3 sequence is 14 residues long. Germline CDR1 ENHRY, CDR2 SYGVKD. V dropped 6 bases and J dropped 4; count of bases not matched to a gene: 4. The CDR3 DNA reads as TGTGCCATCAGATCAGACAGGGGGCCAGATACGCAGTATTTT. Translating it yields CAIRSDRGPDTQYF.

The chain couples TRBV19 to TRBJ2-1; 8 positions match TRBD1. Unmatched junction bases numbered 15, after V lost 10 bases and J lost 7 bases. The CDR3 has 15 residues. The germline CDR1 and CDR2 sequences are LNHDA and SQIVND (reference sequence). The chain's CDR3 is CATRRPGGNWNEQFF. CDR3 bases: TGTGCCACCCGCCGCCCAGGGGGCAATTGGAATGAGCAGTTCTTC.

The gene calls are TRBV11-2 and TRBJ2-5; D is unclear. The CDR3 extends over 12 amino acids. From germline, CDR1 is SGHAT and CDR2 FQNNGV. Trimming removed 5 bases from V and 3 bases from J, with 7 bases in between. CDR3 bases: TGTGCCAGCAGCGTAAGCGAAGAGACCCAGTACTTC. Its translation: CASSVSEETQYF. Full variable domain (remainder filled in from reference TRBV11-2 and TRBJ2-5): EAGVAQSPRYKIIEKRQSVAFWCNPISGHATLYWYQQILGQGPKLLIQFQNNGVVDDSQLPKDRFSAERLKGVDSTLKIQPAKLEDSAVYLCASSVSEETQYFGPGTRLLVL.

This chain connects TRBV19 to TRBJ2-1; 7 bases agree with TRBD1. J was trimmed by 2 bases and V by 6 bases; bases with no gene match: 4. The CDR3 totals 14 residues. Germline-derived CDR1 and CDR2 are LNHDA and SQIVND (reference sequence). The CDR3: CASRKGAAYNEQFF. The DNA of the CDR3 is TGTGCCAGTAGAAAGGGGGCCGCCTACAATGAGCAGTTCTTC.

The chain links TRBV30 to TRBJ1-6; the D gene is possibly TRBD1 (6 bases). The germline V gene encodes CDR1 GTSNPN and CDR2 SVGIG (reference sequence). This CDR3 region has 13 residues. V lost 5 bases to trimming and J lost 4 bases, with 9 bases between them. The CDR3 reads CAWGQYYNSPLHF. Written as DNA, the CDR3 is TGTGCCTGGGGACAGTATTATAATTCACCCCTCCACTTT.

This clone was detected once. The genes are TRBV10-3 and TRBJ1-4; the match to TRBD1 covers 10 bases. Germline CDR1 reads ENHRY; CDR2 reads SYGVKD. The CDR3 loop spans 17 amino acids. Trimming cost V 5 bases and J 8 bases; bases outside gene matches: 14. Written as DNA, the CDR3 is TGTGCCATCAGTCCGGGACAGGGGACCCTACCCCGCGAAAAACTGTTTTTT. It specifies CAISPGQGTLPREKLFF.

The rearrangement links TRBV7-2 to TRBJ1-4, with D maybe TRBD1 (5 bases). The CDR3 is 14 amino acids. Trimming took 0 bases from V and 6 from J, leaving 8 bases between them. CDR1 and CDR2 (germline): SGHTA, FQGNSA. CDR3: CASSLAGEDEKLFF. CDR3 nucleotide sequence: TGTGCCAGCAGCTTAGCAGGGGAGGATGAAAAACTGTTTTTT.

V and J are TRBV18 and TRBJ1-1; TRBD1 is a possible D gene (6 bases). This CDR3 region has 16 residues. Trimming shortened V by 4 bases and J by 3 bases, and 18 bases separated the two germline ends. Germline V gene data show CDR1 as KGHSH and CDR2 as LQKENI. The CDR3 nucleotides are TGTGCCAGCTCACTCGCAAGGGCAGGGGCCGACACTGAAGCTTTCTTT. Translation: CASSLARAGADTEAFF.

Only a few counts were recorded for this clone. This chain's CDR3 is CASRLAGGSRDTQYF. The DNA for the CDR3 is TGTGCCAGCAGACTAGCGGGGGGGTCTAGAGATACGCAGTATTTT. The V call is TRBV6-6, the J call TRBJ2-3; 13 bases are a match to TRBD2. The CDR3 extends over 15 amino acids. Germline CDR1 and CDR2: MNHNY and SVGAGI (reference sequence). V shed 6 bases, J shed 5 bases, and the junction held 5 bases outside the gene matches.

The chain is built from TRBV4-1 and TRBJ1-1; 9 positions agree with TRBD1. Germline CDR1 is MGHRA and CDR2 is YSYEKL. The J segment lost 1 base and the V segment lost 0 bases, leaving 3 bases of the junction unmatched. The CDR3 extends over 16 amino acids. The CDR3 here is CASSQDLGQGNTEAFF. CDR3 in DNA: TGCGCCAGCAGCCAAGATTTGGGACAGGGGAACACTGAAGCTTTCTTT.

This clone has just a few counts. This chain connects TRBV2 to TRBJ1-5; 11 bases align to TRBD1. CDR1 and CDR2 from the germline V gene are SNHLY and FYNNEI. The CDR3 extends over 14 amino acids. Losses at the gene ends were 6 bases for V and 6 bases for J; bases not matched to a gene: 4. CDR3 sequence: CASSRDRGSQPQHF. DNA of the CDR3: TGTGCCAGCAGCCGGGACAGGGGGTCTCAGCCCCAGCATTTT.

This clone was observed a few times. The chain joins TRBV28 to TRBJ2-5, with D maybe TRBD1 (6 bases). Germline assignment: CDR1 MDHEN and CDR2 SYDVKM. The germline V and J ends were trimmed by 6 bases and 5 bases, with 19 bases remaining between them. The CDR3 is 15 amino acids. The DNA of the CDR3 is TGTGCCAGCAGCGCCCGGGGACAAATAAAGGAGACCCAGTACTTC. Its translation is CASSARGQIKETQYF.

This sequence joins TRBV19 and TRBJ1-2, with 7 nucleotides matching TRBD1. The V gene's germline CDR1 is LNHDA and CDR2 SQIVND (reference sequence). Trimming took 4 bases from V and 3 from J; bases not matched to a gene: 8. This CDR3 spans 15 amino acids. CDR3 nucleotide sequence: TGTGCCAGTAGTACTACACCGGGACAGCACTATGGCTACACCTTC. Translation gives CASSTTPGQHYGYTF.

The rearrangement links TRBV10-2 to TRBJ2-7; D is perhaps TRBD2 (6 bases). The CDR3 contains 13 residues. Deletions cut 3 bases from V and 5 bases from J, with 11 bases between. Germline loops: CDR1 WSHSY, CDR2 SAAADI. CDR3 coding DNA: TGCGCCAGCAGTGATGGGGACTTCGACGAGCAGTACTTC. As protein: CASSDGDFDEQYF.

The chain joins TRBV30 to TRBJ1-6; 12 positions match TRBD1. The J segment lost 6 bases and the V segment lost 4 bases, leaving 4 bases of the junction unmatched. This CDR3 contains 15 residues. CDR1 is GTSNPN, CDR2 SVGIG, per germline (reference sequence). The CDR3 DNA reads TGTGCCTGGACGGGACAGGGGGCCTTTAATTCACCCCTCCACTTT. Translated: CAWTGQGAFNSPLHF.

V gene TRBV28 combines with J gene TRBJ2-5, with D unresolved. Germline V lookup: CDR1 MDHEN, CDR2 SYDVKM. V lost 4 bases, J lost 5 bases, and 2 bases lay in between. There are 10 residues in the CDR3. The CDR3 region is CASSSETQYF. The DNA for the CDR3 is TGTGCCAGCAGTTCGGAGACCCAGTACTTC. Complete variable domain (other parts from reference TRBV28 and TRBJ2-5): DVKVTQSSRYLVKRTGEKVFLECVQDMDHENMFWYRQDPGLGLRLIYFSYDVKMKEKGDIPEGYSVSREKKERFSLILESASTNQTSMYLCASSSETQYFGPGTRLLVL.

This clone was observed a handful of times. The rearrangement uses TRBV28 and TRBJ1-1; D ambiguous. Germline lookup yields CDR1 MDHEN and CDR2 SYDVKM. This CDR3 comprises 15 residues. V shed 5 bases and J shed 1 base, with 14 bases lying between them. The chain's CDR3 is CASSPVPRQNTEAFF. The CDR3 DNA sequence: TGTGCCAGCAGTCCCGTCCCCCGACAGAACACTGAAGCTTTCTTT.

V gene TRBV29-1 combines with J gene TRBJ2-3; a possible D gene is TRBD1 (6 bases). The germline CDR1 and CDR2 sequences are SQVTM and ANQGSEA. Trimming removed 3 bases from V and 0 bases from J, with 10 bases in between. This CDR3 is 14 amino acids long. Here the CDR3 reads CSVDLGASTDTQYF. CDR3 coding DNA: TGCAGCGTTGATCTGGGGGCAAGCACAGATACGCAGTATTTT.

The rearrangement links TRBV19 to TRBJ1-5; 7 positions agree with TRBD1. The germline V gene encodes CDR1 LNHDA and CDR2 SQIVND (reference sequence). V gave up 5 bases and J gave up 10 bases; unmatched junction bases: 11. This CDR3 has 14 residues. Here the CDR3 reads CASSYGAGQPPQHF. CDR3 in DNA: TGTGCCAGTAGTTACGGGGCGGGACAGCCCCCCCAGCATTTT.

The chain links TRBV28 to TRBJ2-7; 7 bases are shared with TRBD1. Trimming cost V 7 bases and J 3 bases; bases outside gene matches: 9. Germline CDR1 MDHEN, CDR2 SYDVKM. This CDR3 has 14 amino acids. CDR3 loop: CASTLTGKNYEQYF. CDR3 sequence (DNA): TGTGCCAGCACCCTGACAGGGAAAAACTACGAGCAGTACTTC. Full variable domain (remainder filled in from reference TRBV28 and TRBJ2-7): DVKVTQSSRYLVKRTGEKVFLECVQDMDHENMFWYRQDPGLGLRLIYFSYDVKMKEKGDIPEGYSVSREKKERFSLILESASTNQTSMYLCASTLTGKNYEQYFGPGTRLTVT.